Detailed here is one TCR beta chain. It has no known antigen specificity. No clone much larger than this one lies a single base away; base qualities are absent. The immunoSEQ Assay, which uses bias-controlled multiplex PCR amplification of genomic DNA, was used to profile TCRbeta CDR3 regions. Regarding the original processing steps: The absolute abundance of each unique TCRbeta CDR3 region was quantified after sequences were collapsed and filtered. Differential abundance was tested with two models: a binomial (Fisher-equivalent) model and a beta-binomial model that adds time-dependent variance fitted from healthy donors. Any clone with fewer than 5 combined templates was excluded, and a clone was called differentially abundant if its Benjamini-Hochberg FDR was below 0.01. The form v = (b*log(k)+a)^2 was used to model beta-binomial variance as a function of total template count across the two samples. TCRdb took over this immuneACCESS table, retaining in-frame rearrangements with V and J assigned. Such tables are incomplete; in checked studies, under half of the missing clones stem from an unresolved V gene, and the remainder is unexplained. Clone size and V and J calls were adopted from that table, with D and trimming inferred from the DNA. The sample table contains about 90,000 clones; only one count was recorded for roughly 84% of them. 4.5% of the sample goes to the ten largest clones.

The junction shows trimming of 6 bases on V and 5 bases on J, plus 19 bases between the germline ends. CDR1 and CDR2, per the germline V gene, are SGHVS and FQNEAQ. Taken from cysteine to phenylalanine, the CDR3 has 16 residues. CDR3 DNA is the only sequence kept; it has 48 bases, read in frame from the first base. These data belong to a study of identifying expanded T cells in peripheral blood (dated by TCRdb to the late 2010s). Regarding the complete study: Technical replicates were generated by sequencing separate aliquots of the same genomic DNA pool, with four replicates compared pairwise. Study-wide findings and limitations: Both the number of clones called differentially abundant and the false-positive rate were significantly reduced by the beta-binomial model across all healthy-donor time intervals. Variance in clone template counts between approximately 2-week samples significantly increased with total template count across all healthy donors. The binomial model flagged approximately 1.1 differentially abundant clones between technical replicates but around 16 over approximately 2 weeks and over 18 over four weeks. The authors expected biological variance in healthy repertoires might increase further over much longer intervals such as months to years.

During the collection period, no infections or other immune events were recorded for the healthy donors. Time-dependent variance in a beta-binomial model of T-cell clone differential abundance was calibrated using healthy-donor blood repertoires as a training cohort. The training cohort included around ten healthy donors, of whom 3 were female and 7 were male. Donor ages ranged from about 29 to 70 years, with an average of 43 years. Whole blood, obtained from a commercial supplier, was collected from each healthy donor at three time points spaced about 2 weeks apart. For immunosequencing, genomic DNA was extracted from unsorted whole blood.

The chain employs TRBV7-8 and TRBJ2-2, with TRBD1 as a weak D call on 5 bases. The sequenced sample was blood. The sequence derives from a person aged 18 to 75 in good health. For the CDR3, the sequence is CASRHQQDPRTGELFF. The nucleotides are TGTGCCAGCAGACACCAACAGGACCCCCGAACCGGGGAGCTGTTTTTT.